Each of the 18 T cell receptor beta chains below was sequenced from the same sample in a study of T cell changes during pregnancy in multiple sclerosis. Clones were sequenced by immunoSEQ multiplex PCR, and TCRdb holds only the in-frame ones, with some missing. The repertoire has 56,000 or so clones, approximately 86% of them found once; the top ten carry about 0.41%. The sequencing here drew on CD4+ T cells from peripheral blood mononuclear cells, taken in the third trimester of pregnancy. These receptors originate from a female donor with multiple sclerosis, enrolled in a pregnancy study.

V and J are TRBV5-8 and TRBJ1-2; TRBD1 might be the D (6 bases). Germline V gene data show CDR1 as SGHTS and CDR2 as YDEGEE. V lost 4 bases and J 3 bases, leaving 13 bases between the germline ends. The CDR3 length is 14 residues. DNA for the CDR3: TGTGCCAGCAGCCGCTTACAGGGCGACTATGGCTACACCTTC. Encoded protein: CASSRLQGDYGYTF.

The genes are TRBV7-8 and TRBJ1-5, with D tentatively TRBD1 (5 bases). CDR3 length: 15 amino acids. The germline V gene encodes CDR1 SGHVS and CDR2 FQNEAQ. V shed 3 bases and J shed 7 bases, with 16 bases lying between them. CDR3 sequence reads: CASSFAGQGRQPQHF. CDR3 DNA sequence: TGTGCCAGCAGCTTTGCGGGGCAGGGTAGACAGCCCCAGCATTTT.

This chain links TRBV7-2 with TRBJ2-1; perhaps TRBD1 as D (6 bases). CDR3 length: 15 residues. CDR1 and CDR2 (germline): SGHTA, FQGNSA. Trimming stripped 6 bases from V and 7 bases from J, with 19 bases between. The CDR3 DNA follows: TGTGCCAGCAGGAGAGCGCAGGGGTCAGGGAATGAGCAGTTCTTC. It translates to CASRRAQGSGNEQFF.

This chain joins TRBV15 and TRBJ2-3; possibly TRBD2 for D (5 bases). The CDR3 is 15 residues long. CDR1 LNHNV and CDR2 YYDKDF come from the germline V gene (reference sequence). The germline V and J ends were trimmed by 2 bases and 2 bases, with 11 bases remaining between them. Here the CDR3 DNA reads TGTGCCACCAGCAGATTGCGGGTTGACACAGATACGCAGTATTTT. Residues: CATSRLRVDTDTQYF.

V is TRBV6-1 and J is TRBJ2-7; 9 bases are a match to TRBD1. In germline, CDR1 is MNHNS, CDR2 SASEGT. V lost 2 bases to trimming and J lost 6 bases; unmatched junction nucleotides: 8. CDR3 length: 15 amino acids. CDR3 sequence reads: CASSEWTGDRGEQYF. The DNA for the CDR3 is TGTGCCAGCAGTGAATGGACAGGGGACCGGGGCGAGCAGTACTTC.

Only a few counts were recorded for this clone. The CDR3 region has the DNA TGTGCCAGCTCACCAGGGAGGGATCAGCCCCAGCATTTT. It specifies CASSPGRDQPQHF. The V call is TRBV18, the J call TRBJ1-5; D is unclear. The germline CDR1 and CDR2 sequences are KGHSH and LQKENI. V lost 2 bases, J lost 5 bases, and 7 bases lay in between. The CDR3 covers 13 residues.

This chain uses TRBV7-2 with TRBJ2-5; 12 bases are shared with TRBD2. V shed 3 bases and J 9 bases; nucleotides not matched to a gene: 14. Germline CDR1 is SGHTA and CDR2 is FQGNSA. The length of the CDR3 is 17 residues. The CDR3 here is CASSLDASGGALYSQYF. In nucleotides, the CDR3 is TGTGCCAGCAGCTTGGACGCTAGCGGGGGGGCGCTCTATTCCCAGTACTTC.

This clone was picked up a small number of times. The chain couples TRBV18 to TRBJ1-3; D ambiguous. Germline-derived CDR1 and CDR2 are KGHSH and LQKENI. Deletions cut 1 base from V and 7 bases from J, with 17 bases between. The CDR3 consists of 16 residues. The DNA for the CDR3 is TGTGCCAGCTCACCACAAACGGGGTATCAAGGGAACACCATATATTTT. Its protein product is CASSPQTGYQGNTIYF.

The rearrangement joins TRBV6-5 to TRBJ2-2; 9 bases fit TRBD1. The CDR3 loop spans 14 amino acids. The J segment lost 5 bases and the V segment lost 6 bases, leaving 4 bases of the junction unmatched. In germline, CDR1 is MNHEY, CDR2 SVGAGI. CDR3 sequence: CASRTGTGTGELFF. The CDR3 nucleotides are TGTGCCAGCAGGACCGGGACAGGGACCGGGGAGCTGTTTTTT.

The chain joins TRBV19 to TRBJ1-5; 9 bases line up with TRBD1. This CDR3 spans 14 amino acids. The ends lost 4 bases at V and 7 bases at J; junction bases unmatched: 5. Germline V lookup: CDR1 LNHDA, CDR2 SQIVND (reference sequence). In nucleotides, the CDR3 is TGTGCCAGTAGTACGGGACAGGGCTGGCAGCCCCAGCATTTT. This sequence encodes CASSTGQGWQPQHF.

The CDR3 sequence is CAISESSVLAGGRNEQFF. CDR3 DNA sequence: TGTGCCATCAGTGAGTCAAGCGTCCTAGCGGGAGGCCGAAATGAGCAGTTCTTC. This rearrangement joins TRBV10-3 to TRBJ2-1; 11 bases align to TRBD2. Looked up from germline, CDR1 is ENHRY and CDR2 is SYGVKD. The CDR3 runs 18 residues. Losses at the gene ends were 0 bases for V and 7 bases for J; bases not matched to a gene: 11.

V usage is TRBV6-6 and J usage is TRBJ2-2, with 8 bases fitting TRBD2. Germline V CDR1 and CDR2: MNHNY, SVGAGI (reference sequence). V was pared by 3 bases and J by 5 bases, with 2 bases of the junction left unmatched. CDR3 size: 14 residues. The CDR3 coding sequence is TGTGCCAGCAGTTATTCGGGAGGGACCGGGGAGCTGTTTTTT. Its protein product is CASSYSGGTGELFF.

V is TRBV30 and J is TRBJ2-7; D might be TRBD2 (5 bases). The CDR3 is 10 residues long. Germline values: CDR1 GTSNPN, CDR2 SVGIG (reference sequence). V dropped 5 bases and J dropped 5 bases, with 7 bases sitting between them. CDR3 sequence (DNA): TGTGCCTGGGGACTTGACGAGCAGTACTTC. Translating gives CAWGLDEQYF.

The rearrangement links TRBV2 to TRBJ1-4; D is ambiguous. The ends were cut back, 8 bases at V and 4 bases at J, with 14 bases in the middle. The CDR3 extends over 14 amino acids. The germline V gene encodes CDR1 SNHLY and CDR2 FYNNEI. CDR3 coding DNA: TGTGCCAGCTTCTCAGGAAACCTTAATGAAAAACTGTTTTTT. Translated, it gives CASFSGNLNEKLFF.

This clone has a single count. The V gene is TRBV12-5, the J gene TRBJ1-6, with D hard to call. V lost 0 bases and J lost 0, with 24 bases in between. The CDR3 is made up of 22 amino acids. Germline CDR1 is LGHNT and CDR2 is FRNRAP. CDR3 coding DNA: TGTGCTAGTGGTTTGGTCCCAATGTTGCGGGGAGATAATAGCTCCTATAATTCACCCCTCCACTTT. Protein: CASGLVPMLRGDNSSYNSPLHF.

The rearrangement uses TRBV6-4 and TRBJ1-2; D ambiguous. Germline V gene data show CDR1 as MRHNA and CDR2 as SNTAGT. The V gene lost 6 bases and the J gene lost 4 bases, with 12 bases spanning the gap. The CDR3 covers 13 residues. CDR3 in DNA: TGTGCCAGCAGCGCGACCGGGAGCTATGGCTACACCTTC. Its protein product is CASSATGSYGYTF.

CDR3 nucleotide sequence: TGTGCCAGCAGCGTCCATACTAGCGGGAGCCACAATGAGCAGTTCTTC. The encoded protein is CASSVHTSGSHNEQFF. The chain has TRBV9 and TRBJ2-1; 11 nucleotides agree with TRBD2. The CDR3 is 16 amino acids. V was clipped by 2 bases and J by 5 bases; unmatched bases: 6. Germline V gene sequence: CDR1 SGDLS, CDR2 YYNGEE.

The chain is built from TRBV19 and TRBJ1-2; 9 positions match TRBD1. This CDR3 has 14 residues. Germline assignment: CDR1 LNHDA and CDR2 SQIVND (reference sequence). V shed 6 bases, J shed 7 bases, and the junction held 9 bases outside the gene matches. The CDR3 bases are TGTGCCAGTAGACAAGGGGACAGGGACAGTGGCTACACCTTC. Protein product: CASRQGDRDSGYTF.